A selection of T cell receptor beta chains follows, all from one sample in a study of cytomegalovirus exposure and HLA in healthy donors. TCRdb keeps only in-frame clones here, not all; method: immunoSEQ multiplex PCR. In total, the table holds under 250,000 clones. The specimen sequenced was PBMCs. These receptors were collected from a girl under 10 years old in good health and CMV-seropositive. Both conserved end residues are part of each CDR3. D genes are given only for firm matches.

d_gene: .
j_gene: TRBJ1-3
v_gene: TRBV6-7
CDR3aa: CASSFRTGTSGNTIYF
CDR3nt: TGTGCCAGCAGTTTTAGAACAGGGACCTCTGGAAACACCATATATTTT

d_gene: TRBD2
j_gene: TRBJ2-2
v_gene: TRBV10-3
CDR3aa: CAIRLAGSGELFF
CDR3nt: TGTGCCATCCGACTAGCGGGATCCGGGGAGCTGTTTTTT

d_gene: .
j_gene: TRBJ1-2
v_gene: TRBV20-1
CDR3aa: CSGRESYGYTF
CDR3nt: TGCAGTGGCCGGGAGTCTTATGGCTACACCTTC

d_gene: TRBD2
j_gene: TRBJ2-1
v_gene: TRBV28
CDR3aa: CASRHIGQGSTSGRGVGEQFF
CDR3nt: TGTGCCAGCAGACACATAGGACAGGGCTCAACTAGCGGGAGGGGGGTCGGTGAGCAGTTCTTC

d_gene: TRBD2
j_gene: TRBJ2-1
v_gene: TRBV28
CDR3aa: CASRGAGDPSSYNEQFF
CDR3nt: TGTGCCAGCAGAGGGGCGGGAGACCCCAGCTCCTACAATGAGCAGTTCTTC

d_gene: TRBD1
j_gene: TRBJ2-5
v_gene: TRBV28
CDR3aa: CASSPGQGTETQYF
CDR3nt: TGTGCCAGCAGTCCGGGACAGGGGACGGAGACCCAGTACTTC

d_gene: .
j_gene: TRBJ2-1
v_gene: TRBV4-2
CDR3aa: CASSPLSAGANEQFF
CDR3nt: TGTGCCAGCAGCCCCCTTTCTGCGGGGGCCAATGAGCAGTTCTTC

d_gene: .
j_gene: TRBJ1-4
v_gene: TRBV7-9
CDR3aa: CASSLALRQATNEKLFF
CDR3nt: TGTGCCAGCAGCTTAGCGCTACGTCAGGCAACTAATGAAAAACTGTTTTTT

d_gene: .
j_gene: TRBJ2-1
v_gene: TRBV2
CDR3aa: CASSAPGAGSYNEQFF
CDR3nt: TGTGCCAGCAGTGCCCCTGGAGCGGGCTCCTACAATGAGCAGTTCTTC

d_gene: .
j_gene: TRBJ2-1
v_gene: TRBV6-5
CDR3aa: CASRPGEEVTNEQFF
CDR3nt: TGTGCCAGCAGGCCCGGGGAGGAGGTTACCAATGAGCAGTTCTTC

d_gene: .
j_gene: TRBJ1-2
v_gene: TRBV18
CDR3aa: CASSPPGRSGYDGYTF
CDR3nt: TGTGCCAGCTCACCACCAGGTCGGTCAGGTTACGATGGCTACACCTTC

d_gene: .
j_gene: TRBJ2-1
v_gene: TRBV28
CDR3aa: CASSLGSSANEQFF
CDR3nt: TGTGCCAGCAGTCTAGGTAGTTCTGCGAATGAGCAGTTCTTC

d_gene: TRBD2
j_gene: TRBJ2-1
v_gene: TRBV11-3
CDR3aa: CASSLVPSGSVGEQFF
CDR3nt: TGTGCCAGCAGCTTAGTCCCTAGCGGGAGTGTTGGTGAGCAGTTCTTC

d_gene: .
j_gene: TRBJ2-1
v_gene: TRBV5-1
CDR3aa: CASSLASQGRLYEQFF
CDR3nt: TGCGCCAGCAGCTTGGCATCACAGGGAAGGTTATATGAGCAGTTCTTC

d_gene: TRBD1
j_gene: TRBJ1-4
v_gene: TRBV6-1
CDR3aa: CASNLDRRDNEKLFF
CDR3nt: TGTGCCAGCAACCTGGACAGGCGAGATAATGAAAAACTGTTTTTT

d_gene: TRBD1
j_gene: TRBJ1-1
v_gene: TRBV5-1
CDR3aa: CASSFRQGNEAFF
CDR3nt: TGCGCCAGCAGCTTCCGACAGGGGAATGAAGCTTTCTTT

d_gene: TRBD2
j_gene: TRBJ2-7
v_gene: TRBV7-9
CDR3aa: CASSPHYRRTSGSLHEQYF
CDR3nt: TGTGCCAGCAGCCCCCATTACCGTCGGACTAGCGGGAGTCTACACGAGCAGTACTTC

d_gene: TRBD2
j_gene: TRBJ2-2
v_gene: TRBV7-7
CDR3aa: CASSPAGFMDTGELFF
CDR3nt: TGTGCTAGCAGCCCAGCGGGATTTATGGACACCGGGGAGCTGTTTTTT

d_gene: TRBD1
j_gene: TRBJ2-1
v_gene: TRBV13
CDR3aa: CASSIIGQVNNEQFF
CDR3nt: TGTGCCAGCAGTATTATCGGACAGGTGAACAATGAGCAGTTCTTC

d_gene: .
j_gene: TRBJ1-4
v_gene: TRBV7-2
CDR3aa: CASSLFQAGSNEKLFF
CDR3nt: TGTGCCAGCAGCTTATTCCAGGCTGGGTCTAATGAAAAACTGTTTTTT

d_gene: .
j_gene: TRBJ2-2
v_gene: TRBV5-1
CDR3aa: CASSGDTSVTGELFF
CDR3nt: TGCGCCAGCAGCGGGGACACTAGCGTCACCGGGGAGCTGTTTTTT

d_gene: .
j_gene: TRBJ1-1
v_gene: TRBV7-9
CDR3aa: CASSLEGSAAFF
CDR3nt: TGTGCCAGCAGCTTAGAAGGGAGTGCAGCTTTCTTT

d_gene: TRBD2
j_gene: TRBJ2-3
v_gene: TRBV5-1
CDR3aa: CASSSGTREDTQYF
CDR3nt: TGCGCCAGCAGCTCCGGGACTAGAGAAGATACGCAGTATTTT

d_gene: .
j_gene: TRBJ2-1
v_gene: TRBV7-9
CDR3aa: CASSRSGTGNEQFF
CDR3nt: TGTGCCAGCAGCCGATCCGGAACGGGGAATGAGCAGTTCTTC

d_gene: TRBD1
j_gene: TRBJ2-7
v_gene: TRBV27
CDR3aa: CASSLGTGLNEQYF
CDR3nt: TGTGCCAGCAGTTTGGGGACAGGTTTGAACGAGCAGTACTTC

d_gene: TRBD2
j_gene: TRBJ2-1
v_gene: TRBV6-1
CDR3aa: CATRAGGDNEQFF
CDR3nt: TGTGCCACCAGAGCGGGAGGGGACAATGAGCAGTTCTTC

d_gene: .
j_gene: TRBJ1-5
v_gene: TRBV2
CDR3aa: CASSDPPMGTTLPQHF
CDR3nt: TGTGCCAGCAGTGATCCCCCGATGGGGACTACGCTGCCCCAGCATTTT

d_gene: .
j_gene: TRBJ2-6
v_gene: TRBV19
CDR3aa: CASSIRKGGGSGANVLTF
CDR3nt: TGTGCCAGTAGTATCCGGAAAGGGGGGGGCTCTGGGGCCAACGTCCTGACTTTC

d_gene: .
j_gene: TRBJ1-1
v_gene: TRBV6-5
CDR3aa: CASTQRRGAEAFF
CDR3nt: TGTGCCAGCACCCAACGGCGGGGAGCTGAAGCTTTCTTT

d_gene: TRBD2
j_gene: TRBJ2-3
v_gene: TRBV28
CDR3aa: CASLAGGGVDTQYF
CDR3nt: TGTGCCAGCTTAGCGGGAGGGGGGGTAGATACGCAGTATTTT

d_gene: .
j_gene: TRBJ1-4
v_gene: TRBV5-1
CDR3aa: CASSLDRAREKLFF
CDR3nt: TGCGCCAGCAGCTTGGACAGGGCCCGGGAAAAACTGTTTTTT

d_gene: TRBD1
j_gene: TRBJ1-2
v_gene: TRBV7-6
CDR3aa: CASSFSQGSRDYGYTF
CDR3nt: TGTGCCAGCAGCTTCTCACAGGGGTCTAGGGACTATGGCTACACCTTC